This T cell receptor (beta chain) derives from a study of identical twins. This clonotype was seen repeatedly, ten times or more. The CDR3 runs to 13 residues. The J segment lost 5 bases and the V segment lost 6 bases, leaving 7 bases of the junction unmatched. TCRdb re-derived calls from the 5' RACE reads in MiXCR, one entry per CDR3 protein. The table has about 530,000 distinct CDR3 sequences, about 15% seen once; the top ten hold roughly 0.42%. These data are also associated with another study on yellow fever vaccine responses in identical twins.

The TCR sequence derives from a woman younger than 35 in good health. This chain links TRBV12-3 or TRBV12-4 with TRBJ2-7; 7 nucleotides agree with TRBD1. Sequencing was carried out using CD4+ T cells sorted from blood. CDR3 sequence (DNA): TGTGCCAGCAGCCTACGACAGGGTCACGAGCAGTACTTC. It specifies CASSLRQGHEQYF.